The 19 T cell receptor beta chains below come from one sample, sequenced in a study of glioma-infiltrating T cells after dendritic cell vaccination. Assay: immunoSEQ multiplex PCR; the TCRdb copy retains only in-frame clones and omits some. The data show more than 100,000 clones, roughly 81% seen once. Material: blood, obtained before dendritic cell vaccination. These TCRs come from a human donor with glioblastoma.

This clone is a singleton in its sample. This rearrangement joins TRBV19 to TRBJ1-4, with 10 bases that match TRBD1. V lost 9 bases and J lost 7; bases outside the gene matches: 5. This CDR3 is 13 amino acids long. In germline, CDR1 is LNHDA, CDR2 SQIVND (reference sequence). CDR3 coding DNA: TGTGCCAGCTCCGGGACAGGGGCTGAAAAACTGTTTTTT. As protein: CASSGTGAEKLFF.

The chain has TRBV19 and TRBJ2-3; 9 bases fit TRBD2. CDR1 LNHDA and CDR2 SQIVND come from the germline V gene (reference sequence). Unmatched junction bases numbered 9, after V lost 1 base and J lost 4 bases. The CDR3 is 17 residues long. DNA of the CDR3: TGTGCCAGTAGTATAGCAGCGACTAGCGGACACCCAGATACGCAGTATTTT. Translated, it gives CASSIAATSGHPDTQYF.

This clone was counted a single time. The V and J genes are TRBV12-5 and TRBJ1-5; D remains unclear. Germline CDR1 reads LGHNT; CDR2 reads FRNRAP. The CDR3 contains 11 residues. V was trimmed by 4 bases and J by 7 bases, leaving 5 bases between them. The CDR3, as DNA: TGTGCTAGTGGTTCCTTCCAGCCCCAGCATTTT. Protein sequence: CASGSFQPQHF.

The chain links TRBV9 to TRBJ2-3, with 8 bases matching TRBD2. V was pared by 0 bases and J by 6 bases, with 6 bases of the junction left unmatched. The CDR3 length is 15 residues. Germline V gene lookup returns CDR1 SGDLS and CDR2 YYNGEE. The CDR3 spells CASSVDSGVWDTQYF. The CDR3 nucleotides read TGTGCCAGCAGCGTAGATAGCGGGGTATGGGATACGCAGTATTTT.

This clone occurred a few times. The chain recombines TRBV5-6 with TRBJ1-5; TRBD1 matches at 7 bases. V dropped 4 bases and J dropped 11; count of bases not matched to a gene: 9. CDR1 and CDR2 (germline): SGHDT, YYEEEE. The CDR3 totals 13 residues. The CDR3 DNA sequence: TGTGCCAGCAGCAAGGACAGGCGAGGGGCCCAGCATTTT. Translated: CASSKDRRGAQHF.

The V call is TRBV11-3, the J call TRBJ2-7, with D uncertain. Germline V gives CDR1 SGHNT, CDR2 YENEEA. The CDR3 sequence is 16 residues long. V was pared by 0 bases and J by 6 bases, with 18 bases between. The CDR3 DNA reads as TGTGCCAGCAGCTTAGATGGCGCCGCCGCACTATTCGAGCAGTACTTC. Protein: CASSLDGAAALFEQYF.

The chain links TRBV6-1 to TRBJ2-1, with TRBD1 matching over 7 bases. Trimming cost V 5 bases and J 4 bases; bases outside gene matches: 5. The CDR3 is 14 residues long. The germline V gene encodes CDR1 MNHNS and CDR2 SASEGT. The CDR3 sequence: CASSLNRGYNEQFF. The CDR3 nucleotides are TGTGCCAGCAGTTTAAACAGGGGTTACAATGAGCAGTTCTTC.

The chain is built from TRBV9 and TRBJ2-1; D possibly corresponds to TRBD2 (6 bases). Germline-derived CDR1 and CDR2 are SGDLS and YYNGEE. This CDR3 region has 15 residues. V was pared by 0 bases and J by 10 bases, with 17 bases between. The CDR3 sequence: CASSVDPWRGEEQFF. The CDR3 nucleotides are TGTGCCAGCAGCGTAGACCCTTGGAGGGGAGAGGAGCAGTTCTTC.

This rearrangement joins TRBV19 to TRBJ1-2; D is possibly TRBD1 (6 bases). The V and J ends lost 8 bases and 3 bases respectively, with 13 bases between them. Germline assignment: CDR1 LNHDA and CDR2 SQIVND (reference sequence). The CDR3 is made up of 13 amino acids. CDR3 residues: CASEGGEYYGYTF. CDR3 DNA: TGTGCCAGTGAGGGGGGGGAGTACTATGGCTACACCTTC.

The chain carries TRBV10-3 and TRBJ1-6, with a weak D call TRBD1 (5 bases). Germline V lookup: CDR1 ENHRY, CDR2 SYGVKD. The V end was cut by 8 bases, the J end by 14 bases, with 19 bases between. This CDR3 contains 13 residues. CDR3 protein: CAISGSQESALHF. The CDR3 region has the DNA TGTGCCATCTCAGGGTCCCAGGAGTCGGCCCTCCACTTT.

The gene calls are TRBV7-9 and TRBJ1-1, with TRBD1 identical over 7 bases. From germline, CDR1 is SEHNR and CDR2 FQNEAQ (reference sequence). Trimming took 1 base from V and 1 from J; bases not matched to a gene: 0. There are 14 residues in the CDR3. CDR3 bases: TGTGCCAGCAGCTTAGGGACAGGGAACACTGAAGCTTTCTTT. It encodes CASSLGTGNTEAFF. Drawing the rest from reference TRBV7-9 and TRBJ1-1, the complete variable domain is DTGVSQNPRHKITKRGQNVTFRCDPISEHNRLYWYRQTLGQGPEFLTYFQNEAQLEKSRLLSDRFSAERPKGSFSTLEIQRTEQGDSAMYLCASSLGTGNTEAFFGQGTRLTVV.

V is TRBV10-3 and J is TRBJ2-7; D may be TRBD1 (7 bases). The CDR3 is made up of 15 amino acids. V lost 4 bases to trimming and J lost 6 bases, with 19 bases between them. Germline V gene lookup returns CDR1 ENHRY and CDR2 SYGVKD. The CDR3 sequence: CAISGGDLRGREQYF. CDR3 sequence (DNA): TGTGCCATCAGTGGGGGGGATTTAAGGGGGCGCGAGCAGTACTTC.

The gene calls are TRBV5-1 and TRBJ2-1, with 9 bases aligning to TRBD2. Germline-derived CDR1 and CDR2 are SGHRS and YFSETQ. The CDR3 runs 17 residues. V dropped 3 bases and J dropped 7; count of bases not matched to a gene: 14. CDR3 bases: TGCGCCAGCAGCTACACAGGGGAGGCTAGCGGGGAGAATGAGCAGTTCTTC. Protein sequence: CASSYTGEASGENEQFF.

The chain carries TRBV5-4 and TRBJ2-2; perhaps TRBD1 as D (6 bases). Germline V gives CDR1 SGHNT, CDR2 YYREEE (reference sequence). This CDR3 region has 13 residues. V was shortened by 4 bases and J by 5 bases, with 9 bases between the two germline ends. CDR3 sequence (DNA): TGTGCCAGCAGCCCAACAGGGACCGGGGAGCTGTTTTTT. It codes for CASSPTGTGELFF.

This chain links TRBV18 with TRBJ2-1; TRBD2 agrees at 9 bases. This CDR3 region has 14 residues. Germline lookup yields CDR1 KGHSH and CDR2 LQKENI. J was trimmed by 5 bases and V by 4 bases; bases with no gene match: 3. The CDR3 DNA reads TGTGCCAGCTCACTAGCGGGGGATCACAATGAGCAGTTCTTC. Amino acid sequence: CASSLAGDHNEQFF.

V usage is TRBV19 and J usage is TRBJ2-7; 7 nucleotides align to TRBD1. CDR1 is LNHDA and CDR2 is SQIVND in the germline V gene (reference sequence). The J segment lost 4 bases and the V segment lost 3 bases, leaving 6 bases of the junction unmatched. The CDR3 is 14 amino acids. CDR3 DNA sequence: TGTGCCAGTAGTATGGTGCAGGGGGATTACGAGCAGTACTTC. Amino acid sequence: CASSMVQGDYEQYF. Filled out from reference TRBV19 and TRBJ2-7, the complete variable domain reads DGGITQSPKYLFRKEGQNVTLSCEQNLNHDAMYWYRQDPGQGLRLIYYSQIVNDFQKGDIAEGYSVSREKKESFPLTVTSAQKNPTAFYLCASSMVQGDYEQYFGPGTRLTVT.

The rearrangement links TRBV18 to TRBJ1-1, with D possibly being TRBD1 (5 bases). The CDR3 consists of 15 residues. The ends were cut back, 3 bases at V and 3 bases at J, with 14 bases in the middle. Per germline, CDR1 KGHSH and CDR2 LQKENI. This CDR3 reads CASSPSTVGYTEAFF. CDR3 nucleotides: TGTGCCAGCTCACCTTCGACAGTGGGGTACACTGAAGCTTTCTTT.

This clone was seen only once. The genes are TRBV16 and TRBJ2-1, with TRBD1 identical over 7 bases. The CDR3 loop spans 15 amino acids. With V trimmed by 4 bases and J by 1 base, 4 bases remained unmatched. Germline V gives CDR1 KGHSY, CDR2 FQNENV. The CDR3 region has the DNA TGTGCCAGCAGCCGACGACAGGGTTCCTACAATGAGCAGTTCTTC. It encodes CASSRRQGSYNEQFF.

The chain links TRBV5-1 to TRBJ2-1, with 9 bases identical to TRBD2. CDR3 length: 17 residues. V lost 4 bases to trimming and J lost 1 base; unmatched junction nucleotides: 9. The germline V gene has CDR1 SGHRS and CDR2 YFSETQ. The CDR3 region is CASSGDTAGGSYNEQFF. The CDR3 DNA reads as TGCGCCAGCAGCGGCGATACAGCGGGGGGATCCTACAATGAGCAGTTCTTC.